This TCR beta chain is drawn from a study of shared clonotypes between healthy human individuals. Study in general: A couple of female and three male donors aged 18 to 49 were enrolled. Per donor, three plates held CD4 naive cells, three held CD4 memory, two held CD8 naive and one held CD8 memory. Study-level points and caveats: Generally, naive subsets came out with larger estimated richness than memory subsets.

Libraries were prepared by immunoSEQ multiplex PCR; TCRdb keeps only in-frame clonotypes and omits some of them. The table shows 2,500,000 or so clones, with around 92% occurring only once. Of note for this clone: What it binds is unknown.

Input material: naive CD4+ T cells from PBMCs. Subset noted: CD45RA+ positively selected. The origin of this receptor is a young man in good health. Some clones in this sample may be carry-over from other donors' samples.

The CDR3 sequence: CASSISAGQARMNTEAFF. CDR3 nucleotide sequence: TGTGCCAGTAGTATCTCCGCCGGTCAGGCCCGAATGAACACTGAAGCTTTCTTT. V and J are TRBV19 and TRBJ1-1; D uncertain. The germline CDR1 and CDR2 sequences are LNHDA and SQIVND (reference sequence). The CDR3 consists of 18 residues. The ends were cut back, 3 bases at V and 0 bases at J, with 20 bases in the middle. The full variable domain, rest sourced from reference TRBV19 and TRBJ1-1, is DGGITQSPKYLFRKEGQNVTLSCEQNLNHDAMYWYRQDPGQGLRLIYYSQIVNDFQKGDIAEGYSVSREKKESFPLTVTSAQKNPTAFYLCASSISAGQARMNTEAFFGQGTRLTVV.